This T cell receptor (beta chain) was found in a study of T cell responses to AZD1222 COVID-19 vaccine. Study findings and constraints: Only a handful of AZD1222 recipients were seropositive at baseline. Most donors were white British and more were female, and clonal diversity was possibly underestimated.

The germline CDR1 and CDR2 sequences are KGHSH and LQKENI. CDR3 size: 16 residues. V was clipped by 3 bases and J by 0 bases; unmatched bases: 5. A word on this clone: Its antigen is unknown.

Data came from immunoSEQ multiplex PCR; TCRdb stores just in-frame clones and leaves some out. The table includes roughly 130,000 clones, roughly nine tenths detected once. This clonotype originated in an adult in good health. The rearrangement links TRBV18 to TRBJ1-3; 7 nucleotides line up with TRBD1. The sample consisted of peripheral blood, taken on day 0 of AZD1222 vaccination. CDR3 DNA sequence: TGTGCCAGCTCACCGCAGCCAGGGGGCTCTGGAAACACCATATATTTT. Residues: CASSPQPGGSGNTIYF.